This record concerns one T cell receptor beta chain sequence. Its target is not known. The PCR was carried out with 60 Vbeta primers and 13 Jbeta primers. Method: immunoSEQ multiplex PCR; TCRdb's copy keeps in-frame clones and lacks some. The sample consists of around 91,000 clones, roughly 78% of them appearing once. The data belong to a study of cytomegalovirus exposure and HLA in healthy donors. Study observations and caveats: HLA alleles were associated with roughly 15,000 TCR beta sequences in a later analysis at 0.05 false discovery rate. Further analysis was carried out later, and it showed several of the most significant clusters appearing linked to common viral pathogens. Reports credit the classifier with highly specific, highly sensitive diagnosis of cytomegalovirus status.

There are 13 residues in the CDR3. The germline V and J ends were trimmed by 7 bases and 5 bases, with 13 bases remaining between them. Germline loops: CDR1 MNHNS, CDR2 SASEGT. The sample consisted of PBMCs. The TCR was taken from a male donor in good health and CMV-seropositive. The V gene is TRBV6-1, the J gene TRBJ2-3; D might be TRBD2 (5 bases). The CDR3 is CASNRVRGDTQYF. In DNA form, the CDR3 reads TGTGCCAGCAACCGGGTTCGGGGAGATACGCAGTATTTT.